This T cell receptor beta chain derives from a study of blood T cells in healthy people across ages (dated by TCRdb to the mid-2010s). The study in broad terms: Template switching captured roughly one uniquely barcoded TCR beta cDNA molecule per two T cells in model experiments. Using the same blood draw, the study looked at two additional independent replicas of 1 million unique cDNA reads for two donors, one aged 18 to 30 and the other aged 80 or older. To avoid experimental bias, donors of different ages were randomly spread across the sequencing lanes. The donors were divided into four age groups: young (average around 16 years), middle-aged (around 37), aged (around 67) and long-lived (about 79). The study measured age-related changes in TCR beta repertoire diversity using deep sequencing normalized with unique cDNA molecular identifiers. Overall study results and their limits: Because profiling used bulk unsorted PBMCs, naive and antigen-experienced compartments could not be compared conclusively. As age increased, observed TCR beta diversity per million T cells dropped in a roughly linear way, and a significant reduction was already evident by age 40. A strong correlation was found between observed TCR beta diversity and the percentage of naive T cells measured by flow cytometry. Estimates of total diversity based on one million sequenced T cells were regarded as lower bounds and as underestimates. The CMV infection status of donors was not known, potentially confounding age-related changes in expanded clonotypes. Compared with the aged group, the long-lived group had more naive CD4+ T cells, fewer expanded clones and increased TCR diversity, suggesting age selection.

The 35 to 40 donors, aged about 6 to 95 years, were systemically healthy Caucasian individuals from Russia. Each donor gave 8 to 10 milliliters of peripheral blood, drawn into EDTA-treated Vacutainer tubes. Ficoll-Paque density-gradient centrifugation was used to isolate PBMCs, with at least 6.5 million per sample. Total RNA, at least 6 micrograms per sample, was extracted from PBMCs with Trizol reagent. The percentages of naive CD45RAhigh/CD27high T cells were determined by flow cytometry on a PBMC aliquot from every donor. Libraries were built with 5' RACE. Sequencing was performed on an Illumina HiSeq 2500. A second about 7 to 12 cycle PCR used a sample-barcoded 5' primer and a J-beta primer mix. Each TCR beta cDNA molecule received a unique molecular identifier from a template-switch 5' adaptor carrying 12 random nucleotides. Each sample yielded at least 2.5 million CDR3-containing paired-end reads. The Mint cDNA synthesis kit, primed by a TRBC-specific oligonucleotide, was used to synthesize first-strand cDNA from all RNA. Following uracil-DNA glycosylase treatment, all cDNA underwent a first 18-cycle PCR with the universal primers M1SS and BC2_uni_R. Per the source publication's procedure: For normalization, 1 million high-quality reads were randomly selected from each sample, with every read carrying a distinct molecular identifier. Instead of being binned into consensus sequences, reads with shared molecular identifiers were discarded. MiTCR, with a Q25 quality threshold and the strictest error-elimination algorithm, was used for CDR3 identification, clonotype clustering and error correction. Lower-bound total TCR beta diversity was estimated with a nonparametric unseen species model using Euler transformation. TCRdb trimmed the raw reads at Q25, called clones with MiXCR and kept productive beta chains. Each CDR3 protein appears once, grouped with its most common genes and DNA. What appears here as the V and J calls and clone size reflects TCRdb's work, not the paper's. The sample records about 780,000 distinct CDR3 sequences, approximately 59% of which are singletons. 25% to 30% of the sample is taken by the ten largest.

The CDR3, cysteine through phenylalanine, is 16 amino acids long. The read is trimmed to its CDR3 DNA, 48 bases read in frame from base 1. Compared with germline, V lacks 5 bases and J lacks 2 bases; bases without a gene match: 10. The germline V gene (reference sequence) specifies MNHEY as CDR1 and SMNVEV as CDR2. There are a few counts of this clonotype. Its antigen specificity is not known. No base quality values were provided; no much bigger clone lies one nucleotide off. This TCR was sampled from a young man in good health. This sequence uses TRBV27 and TRBJ2-3; a stretch of 7 junction bases matches TRBD2. Material for sequencing was blood. CDR3 protein: CASSIFRGGTTDTQYF. The DNA is as follows: TGTGCCAGCAGTATCTTTCGCGGGGGTACCACAGATACGCAGTATTTT.